A selection of T cell receptor beta chains follows, all from one sample in a study of cytomegalovirus exposure and HLA in healthy donors. The protocol was immunoSEQ multiplex PCR, while the TCRdb copy is restricted to in-frame clones and leaves out a portion. The table records under 200,000 clones, 80% to 85% of them present only once. Sequenced sample: PBMCs. The receptors were sampled from a male donor in good health and CMV-seropositive. The CDR3 runs from the conserved cysteine through the conserved F or W. Clone size is not always given. Where it is, it says once, few, many or a class for expanded clones.

TRBV7-8	-	TRBJ1-3	CASSFGTGAAGNTIYF
TRBV29-1	-	TRBJ1-5	CSVGRIGQPQHF
TRBV25-1	-	TRBJ2-3	CASSEYRDSSSTDTQYF
TRBV20-1	-	TRBJ1-4	CSATVNEKLFF
TRBV30	-	TRBJ2-1	CAWSATTGQRYNEQFF
TRBV5-1	-	TRBJ1-3	CASSLSGGDGGNTIYF
TRBV2	-	TRBJ1-2	CASRVTTGGLIYTF
TRBV27	-	TRBJ1-1	CASGPGNTEAFF
TRBV5-1	-	TRBJ1-5	CASSLQGMSNQPQHF
TRBV11-2	once	-	CASGQGFHEQYF
TRBV7-2	-	TRBJ2-7	CASSASGQLLYEQYF
TRBV14	-	TRBJ1-6	CASSPRRSLEGSPLHF
TRBV5-1	once	TRBJ2-6	CASSLDSSGANGLTF
TRBV4-1	-	TRBJ1-4	CASSQLQGAPEKLFF
TRBV2	-	TRBJ2-1	CASRRLIGGNNEQFF
TRBV10-1	once	TRBJ2-6	CASGPSGANGLTF
TRBV27	-	TRBJ1-1	CASSSPHIRRMVNTEAFF
TRBV9	-	TRBJ2-7	CASSGPSFRGGYEQYF
TRBV25-1	-	TRBJ1-2	CASSEPGQGAFGYTF
TRBV9	-	TRBJ2-5	CASSSGTSGRETQYF
TRBV10-3	few	TRBJ1-5	CAIRTDNQPQHF
TRBV5-1	-	TRBJ2-7	CASSMTGYEQYF
TRBV7-9	few	TRBJ2-1	CASSSMGLAGLLF
TRBV7-9	-	TRBJ1-2	CASSLASDYTF
TRBV28	-	TRBJ1-1	CASSGWTGEVLAFF
TRBV9	few	TRBJ2-1	CASSATHAGNEQFF
TRBV27	-	TRBJ1-1	CASSLWGDTEAFF
TRBV7-6	few	TRBJ2-2	CASGQGNTGELFF
TRBV6-6	few	TRBJ1-1	CASGPPGITEAFF
TRBV4-3	-	TRBJ2-2	CASSQGGRPTGELFF
TRBV2	-	TRBJ2-3	CASTFRLATDTQYF
TRBV6-5	-	TRBJ1-3	CASSYSDSEGNTIYF
TRBV7-9	-	TRBJ1-2	CASSLGLEYGYTF
TRBV19	-	TRBJ1-4	CATSDRGGEKLFF
TRBV7-9	few	TRBJ2-7	CASSHFGQASYEQYF
TRBV7-8	once	TRBJ2-5	CASSGGGGETQYF
TRBV20-1	-	TRBJ2-7	CSASPLYEQYF
TRBV19	-	TRBJ1-5	CASRELDRNNQPQHF
TRBV2	-	TRBJ1-5	CASSARGPPWQPQHF
TRBV15	-	TRBJ1-5	CATSRETDRVGQPQHF
TRBV19	-	TRBJ1-1	CASSRGTMSSTEAFF
TRBV5-1	-	TRBJ2-7	CASSSGTSGGAERF
TRBV9	once	TRBJ2-2	CASSLGTGTTTGELFF
TRBV7-6	-	TRBJ2-3	CASSGLAGSTDTQYF
TRBV6-5	-	TRBJ1-6	CDPAAGQGNSPLHF
TRBV19	-	TRBJ1-2	CASSIGIQGIYGYTF
TRBV7-9	-	TRBJ2-1	CASSFPRGNEQFF
TRBV7-9	few	TRBJ2-7	CASSLGGGPGYEQYF
TRBV7-6	-	TRBJ2-1	CASSLAGPIRNEQFF
TRBV30	few	TRBJ1-2	CAWSEGGNYGYTF
TRBV9	-	TRBJ1-2	CASSAGTGGRYGYTF